This TCR beta chain was sequenced for a study of molecular identifiers for immune sequencing clone quantification. In this sample, this clonotype turned up many times. TCRdb redid the calling of the PCR reads with MiXCR, one entry per CDR3 protein. The profile shows more than 550,000 distinct CDR3 sequences, roughly 25% of them singletons. This CDR3 has 14 residues. Trimming removed 8 bases from V and 2 bases from J; junction bases left unmatched: 8. Germline loops: CDR1 MDHEN, CDR2 SYDVKM. V and J are TRBV28 and TRBJ1-1, with TRBD1 matching over 7 bases. The clonotype originates from a human donor in good health. Some libraries in this study had Jurkat cell RNA spiked in. The sequencing sample was made of naive CD8+ T cells from blood, with Jurkat cell RNA spiked in. Subset in this sample: FACS-sorted CD8+CD4-CCR7+CD45RA+ naive T cells. CDR3 loop: CASGYRGINTEAFF. The CDR3 DNA follows: TGTGCCAGCGGATACAGGGGAATCAACACTGAAGCTTTCTTT.